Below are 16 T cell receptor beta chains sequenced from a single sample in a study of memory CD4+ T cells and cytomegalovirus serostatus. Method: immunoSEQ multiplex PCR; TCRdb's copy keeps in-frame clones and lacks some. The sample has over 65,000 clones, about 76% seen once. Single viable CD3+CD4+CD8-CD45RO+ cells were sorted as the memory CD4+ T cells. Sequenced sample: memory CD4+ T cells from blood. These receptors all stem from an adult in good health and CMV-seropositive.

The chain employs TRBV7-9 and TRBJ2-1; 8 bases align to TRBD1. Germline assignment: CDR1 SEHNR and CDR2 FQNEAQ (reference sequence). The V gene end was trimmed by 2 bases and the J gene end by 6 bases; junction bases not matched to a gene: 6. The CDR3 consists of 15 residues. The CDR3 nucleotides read TGTGCCAGCAGCTTAAACAGGGGGGCAGTCAATGAGCAGTTCTTC. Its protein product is CASSLNRGAVNEQFF.

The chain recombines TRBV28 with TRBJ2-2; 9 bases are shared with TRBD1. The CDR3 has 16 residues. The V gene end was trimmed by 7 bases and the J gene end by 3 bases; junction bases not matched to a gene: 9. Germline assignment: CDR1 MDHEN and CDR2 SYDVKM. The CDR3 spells CASISPGQGDTGELFF. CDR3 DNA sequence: TGTGCCAGCATCTCTCCGGGACAGGGAGACACCGGGGAGCTGTTTTTT.

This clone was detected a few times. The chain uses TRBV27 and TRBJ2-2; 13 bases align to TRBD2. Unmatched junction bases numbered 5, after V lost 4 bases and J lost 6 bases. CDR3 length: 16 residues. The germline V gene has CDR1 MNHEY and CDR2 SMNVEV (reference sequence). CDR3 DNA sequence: TGTGCCAGCAGTTCTTTGACTAGCGGGGGGTCCGGGGAGCTGTTTTTT. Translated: CASSSLTSGGSGELFF.

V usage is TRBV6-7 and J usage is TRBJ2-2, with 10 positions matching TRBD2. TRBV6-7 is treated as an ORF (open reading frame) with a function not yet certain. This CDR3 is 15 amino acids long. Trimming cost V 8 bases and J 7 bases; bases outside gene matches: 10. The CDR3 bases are TGTGCCAGCGCCGGTAGCGGGGGGCGGGACGGGGAGCTGTTTTTT. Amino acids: CASAGSGGRDGELFF.

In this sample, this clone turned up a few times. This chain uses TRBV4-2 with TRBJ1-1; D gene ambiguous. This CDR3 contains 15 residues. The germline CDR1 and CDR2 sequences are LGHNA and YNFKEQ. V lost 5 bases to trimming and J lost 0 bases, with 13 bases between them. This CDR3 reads CASSARTGMNTEAFF. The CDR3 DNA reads TGTGCCAGCAGCGCCCGGACGGGAATGAACACTGAAGCTTTCTTT.

CDR3: CASSQDRTRGSSSYEQYF. DNA of the CDR3: TGCGCCAGCAGCCAAGATAGGACCAGGGGCTCCAGCTCCTACGAGCAGTACTTC. The chain employs TRBV4-3 and TRBJ2-7, with D perhaps TRBD1 (6 bases). With 0 bases removed from V and 0 bases from J, the gap between germline ends came to 18 bases. This CDR3 has 18 residues. Germline CDR1 reads LGHNA; CDR2 reads YSLEER.

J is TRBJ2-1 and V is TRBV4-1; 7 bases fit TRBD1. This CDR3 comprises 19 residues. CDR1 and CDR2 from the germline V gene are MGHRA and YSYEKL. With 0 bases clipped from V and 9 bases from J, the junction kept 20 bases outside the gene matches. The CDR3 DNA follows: TGCGCCAGCAGCCAAGATTACGTGGCAGGGGGTATGAGGTACGGTGAGCAGTTCTTC. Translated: CASSQDYVAGGMRYGEQFF.

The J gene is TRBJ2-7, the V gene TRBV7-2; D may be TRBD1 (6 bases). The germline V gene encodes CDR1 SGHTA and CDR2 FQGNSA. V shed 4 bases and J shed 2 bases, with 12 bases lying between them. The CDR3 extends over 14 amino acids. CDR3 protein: CASSSYDRPYEQYF. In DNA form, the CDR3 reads TGTGCCAGCAGCTCATACGACAGGCCCTACGAGCAGTACTTC.

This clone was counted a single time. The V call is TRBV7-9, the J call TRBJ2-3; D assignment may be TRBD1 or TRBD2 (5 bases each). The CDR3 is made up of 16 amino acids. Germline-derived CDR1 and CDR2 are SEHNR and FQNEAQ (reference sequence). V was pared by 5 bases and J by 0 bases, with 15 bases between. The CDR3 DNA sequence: TGTGCCAGCAGCCAGAGCCGGGACGTGAGCACAGATACGCAGTATTTT. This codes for CASSQSRDVSTDTQYF.

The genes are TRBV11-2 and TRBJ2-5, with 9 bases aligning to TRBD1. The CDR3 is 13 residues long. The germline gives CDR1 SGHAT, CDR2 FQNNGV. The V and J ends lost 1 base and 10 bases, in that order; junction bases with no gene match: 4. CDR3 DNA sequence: TGTGCCAGCAGCTTAGGTGACAGGGGGAACCAGTACTTC. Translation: CASSLGDRGNQYF.

The CDR3, as DNA: TGTGCCAGTAGTTCGGGACAGCACTCCTACGAGCAGTACTTC. Translated, it gives CASSSGQHSYEQYF. The V call is TRBV19, the J call TRBJ2-7; 7 positions agree with TRBD1. The junction had 4 bases not matched to a gene; V was cut back by 5 bases and J by 0 bases. This CDR3 spans 14 amino acids. Per the germline V gene, CDR1 is LNHDA and CDR2 is SQIVND (reference sequence).

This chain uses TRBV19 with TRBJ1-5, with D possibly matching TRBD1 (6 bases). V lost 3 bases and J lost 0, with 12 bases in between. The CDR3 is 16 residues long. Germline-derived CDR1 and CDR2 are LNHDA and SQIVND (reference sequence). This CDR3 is CASSMRQAVSNQPQHF. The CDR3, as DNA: TGTGCCAGTAGTATGAGACAGGCGGTTAGCAATCAGCCCCAGCATTTT.

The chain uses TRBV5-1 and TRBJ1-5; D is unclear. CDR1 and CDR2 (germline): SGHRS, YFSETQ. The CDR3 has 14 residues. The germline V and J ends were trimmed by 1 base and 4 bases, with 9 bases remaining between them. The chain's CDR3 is CASSLSAGNQPQHF. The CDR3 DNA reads TGCGCCAGCAGCTTGTCAGCGGGGAATCAGCCCCAGCATTTT.

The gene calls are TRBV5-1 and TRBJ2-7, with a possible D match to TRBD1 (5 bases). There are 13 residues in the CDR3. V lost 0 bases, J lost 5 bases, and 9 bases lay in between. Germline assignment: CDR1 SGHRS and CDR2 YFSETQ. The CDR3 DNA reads TGCGCCAGCAGCTTGGCAGGGCTGGACGAGCAGTACTTC. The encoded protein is CASSLAGLDEQYF.

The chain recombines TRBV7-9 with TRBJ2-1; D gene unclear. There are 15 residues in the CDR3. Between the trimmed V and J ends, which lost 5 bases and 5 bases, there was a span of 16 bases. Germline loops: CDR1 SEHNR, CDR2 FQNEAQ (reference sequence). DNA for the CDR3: TGTGCCAGCAGCCCGACACTGACCAGTAACAATGAGCAGTTCTTC. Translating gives CASSPTLTSNNEQFF. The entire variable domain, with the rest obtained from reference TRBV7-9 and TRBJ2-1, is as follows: DTGVSQNPRHKITKRGQNVTFRCDPISEHNRLYWYRQTLGQGPEFLTYFQNEAQLEKSRLLSDRFSAERPKGSFSTLEIQRTEQGDSAMYLCASSPTLTSNNEQFFGPGTRLTVL.

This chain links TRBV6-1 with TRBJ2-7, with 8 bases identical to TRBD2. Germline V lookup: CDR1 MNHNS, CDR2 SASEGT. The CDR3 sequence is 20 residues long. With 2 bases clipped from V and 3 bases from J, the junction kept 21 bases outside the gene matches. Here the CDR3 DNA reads TGTGCCAGCAGTGAAAAAGAGGATCGTCGGGTAGCGGGGCACCACTACGAGCAGTACTTC. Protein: CASSEKEDRRVAGHHYEQYF.